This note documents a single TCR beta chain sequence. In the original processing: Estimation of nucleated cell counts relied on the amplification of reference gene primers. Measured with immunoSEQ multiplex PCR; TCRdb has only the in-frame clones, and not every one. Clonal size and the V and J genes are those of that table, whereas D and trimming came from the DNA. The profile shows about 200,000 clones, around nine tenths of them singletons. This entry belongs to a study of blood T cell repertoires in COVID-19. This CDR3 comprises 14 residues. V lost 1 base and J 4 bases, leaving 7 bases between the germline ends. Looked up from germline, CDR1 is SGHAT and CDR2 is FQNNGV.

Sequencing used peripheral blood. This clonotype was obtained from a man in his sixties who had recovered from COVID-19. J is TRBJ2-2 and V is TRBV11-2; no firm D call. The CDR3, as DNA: TGTGCCAGCAGCTTAGTGCAGTTCACCGGGGAGCTGTTTTTT. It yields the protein CASSLVQFTGELFF. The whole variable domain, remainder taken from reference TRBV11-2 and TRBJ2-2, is EAGVAQSPRYKIIEKRQSVAFWCNPISGHATLYWYQQILGQGPKLLIQFQNNGVVDDSQLPKDRFSAERLKGVDSTLKIQPAKLEDSAVYLCASSLVQFTGELFFGEGSRLTVL.